Listed below are T cell receptor beta chains from one sample, sequenced in a study of CD8+CD57+ T cells in acquired aplastic anemia. TCRdb reprocessed the reads via MiXCR and lists one record per CDR3 protein. The top ten clones hold approximately 1% of a sample with roughly 150,000 distinct CDR3 sequences, just under 45% of them seen once. Sequencing was done on a sample of sorted CD4+, CD8+, or CD8+CD57+ T cells (not recorded which) from PBMCs. These receptors were collected from a human donor in good health. Each CDR3 is given with its conserved first and last residue. D genes are given only for firm matches. Size is omitted from some rows. Given values are once, few, many or a class for expanded clones.

v_call	clone_size	j_call	d_call	cdr3_nt	cdr3_aa
TRBV10-1	many	TRBJ2-2	-	TGCGCCAGCAGGGATGGTCAGGGGAACACCGGGGAGCTGTTTTTT	CASRDGQGNTGELFF
TRBV6-1	few	TRBJ1-2	-	TGTGCCAGCCGGGGAAACTATGGCTACACCTTC	CASRGNYGYTF
TRBV27	-	TRBJ1-1	-	TGTGCCAGCAGTTTATTGCCAGGGGAGGTTAACACTGAAGCTTTCTTT	CASSLLPGEVNTEAFF
TRBV14	many	TRBJ2-2	TRBD2	TGTGCCAGCAGCCGTCTAGCGGGGGGCCTCACCGGGGAGCTGTTTTTT	CASSRLAGGLTGELFF
TRBV6-5	many	TRBJ2-7	-	TGTGCCAGCAGTTACTCGTATACAGGGTTATCCTACGAGCAGTACTTC	CASSYSYTGLSYEQYF
TRBV2	-	TRBJ1-6	-	TGTGCCAGCAGTGACGAGAGTAATTCACCCCTCCACTTT	CASSDESNSPLHF
TRBV5-5	-	TRBJ1-3	TRBD1	TGTGCCAGCAGCTTGGAGGACAGGGGGCTGGGAAACACCATATATTTT	CASSLEDRGLGNTIYF
TRBV27	-	TRBJ2-1	TRBD2	TGTGCCAGCAGTTTAAGGGGGACTAGCGGCTACAATGGGCAGTTCTTC	CASSLRGTSGYNGQFF
TRBV10-2	-	TRBJ1-6	TRBD1	TGCGCCAGCAGCTTACCGGGACAGGGATCGCCCCTCCACTTT	CASSLPGQGSPLHF
TRBV28	-	TRBJ2-7	-	TGTGCCAGCAGTTATGACTTCCCGCCTACGGTGCAGTACTTC	CASSYDFPPTVQYF
TRBV29-1	-	TRBJ2-7	-	TGCAGCGTTGAAGGGGGGCGGAACTACGAGCAGTACTTC	CSVEGGRNYEQYF
TRBV6-4	many	TRBJ2-7	TRBD2	TGTGCCAAGCCGGGACTAGGAAAATACGAGCAGTACTTC	CAKPGLGKYEQYF
TRBV20-1	-	TRBJ1-1	TRBD1	TGCAGTGCTCCCAATGACAGGGGGAACACTGAAGCTTTCTTT	CSAPNDRGNTEAFF
TRBV20-1	many	TRBJ2-7	TRBD2	TGCAGTGCCAGACTAGCGGGCACCTACGAGCAGTACTTC	CSARLAGTYEQYF
TRBV5-1	many	TRBJ2-2	-	TGCGCCAGCAGCTTTGAGGGTAACACCGGGGAGCTGTTTTTT	CASSFEGNTGELFF
TRBV7-8	-	TRBJ2-2	-	TGTGCCAGCAGCTTAGGCAGAGCTACGGGCGGGGAGCTGTTTTTT	CASSLGRATGGELFF
TRBV7-2	many	TRBJ2-7	TRBD2	TGTGCCAGCAGCTACTACGCGGGGGGGTACGAGCAGTACTTC	CASSYYAGGYEQYF
TRBV11-1	once	TRBJ2-7	TRBD1	TGTGCCAGCAGCTACCAGACAGGGCTATTGGCCTACGAGCAGTACTTC	CASSYQTGLLAYEQYF
TRBV3-1	-	TRBJ2-7	TRBD2	TGTGCCAGCAGCCAAAGTTCAGCGGGAGGCTACGAGCAGTACTTC	CASSQSSAGGYEQYF
TRBV18	-	TRBJ1-2	-	TGTGCCAGCTCAACTACCGACAGTAACTATGGCTACACCTTC	CASSTTDSNYGYTF
TRBV7-3	many	TRBJ2-1	TRBD1	TGTGCCAGCAGCGAGGACAGGAGCTCCTACAATGAGCAGTTCTTC	CASSEDRSSYNEQFF
TRBV9	many	TRBJ1-1	TRBD1	TGTGCCAGCAGCGTTGAAGGGGGCGGTTGGACTGAAGCTTTCTTT	CASSVEGGGWTEAFF
TRBV12-3/TRBV12-4	many	TRBJ1-2	TRBD1	TGTGCCAGCAGTTTAGCGGGACAGATAAGTAGCTACACCTTC	CASSLAGQISSYTF
TRBV10-2	-	TRBJ1-2	-	TGCGCCAGCAGTGATGGGACATGGCGCTACACCTTC	CASSDGTWRYTF
TRBV9	-	TRBJ2-3	TRBD2	TGTGCCAGCAGCTACGGGGCTAGCGGAAGCACAGATACGCAGTATTTT	CASSYGASGSTDTQYF
TRBV12-3/TRBV12-4	many	TRBJ2-1	-	TGTGCCAGCAGTTTAAATAGTTACAATGAGCAGTTCTTC	CASSLNSYNEQFF
TRBV19	-	TRBJ1-2	-	TGTGCCAGTAGTCCCGGACAGTCCCCGTTCAATGGCTACACCTTC	CASSPGQSPFNGYTF
TRBV2	many	TRBJ1-3	TRBD1	TGTGCCAGCAGTGAAGTTGGGGGACAGGGGGCCGGAAACACCATATATTTT	CASSEVGGQGAGNTIYF
TRBV4-1	-	TRBJ1-1	-	TGCGCCAGCAGCCCGGTGGGGGGCCAAATTATGAACACTGAAGCTTTCTTT	CASSPVGGQIMNTEAFF
TRBV7-8	many	TRBJ2-2	-	TGTGCCAGCAGCTTAGAACTCTCCTCGAGCACCGGGGAGCTGTTTTTT	CASSLELSSSTGELFF
TRBV19	many	TRBJ2-2	-	TGTGCCAGTACCAAACAGGGTCCGAACACCGGGGAGCTGTTTTTT	CASTKQGPNTGELFF
TRBV20-1	many	TRBJ2-1	-	TGCTCGAGTGGCGGAGAGAGCTCCTACAATGAGCAGTTCTTC	CSSGGESSYNEQFF
TRBV10-1	-	TRBJ2-3	-	TGCGCCAGCAGTGCTGAGAGGACTGGCACAGATACGCAGTATTTT	CASSAERTGTDTQYF
TRBV15	-	TRBJ2-1	TRBD1	TGTGCCACCAGCAGTTCGACAGGGGCACGTTACAATGAGCAGTTCTTC	CATSSSTGARYNEQFF
TRBV10-3	many	TRBJ1-1	-	TGTGCCACTCGACATCTGAACACTGAAGCTTTCTTT	CATRHLNTEAFF
TRBV6-1	few	TRBJ1-4	TRBD1	TGTGCCAGCAGGGGGACAGGGGCAACTAATGAAAAACTGTTTTTT	CASRGTGATNEKLFF
TRBV12-3/TRBV12-4	many	TRBJ1-1	-	TGTGCCAGCACCGTCGCAGGGCGAAACACTGAAGCTTTCTTT	CASTVAGRNTEAFF
TRBV20-1	many	TRBJ1-4	-	TGCAGTGCTAGGCCAGGGGAAACTGAAAAACTGTTTTTT	CSARPGETEKLFF
TRBV5-1	many	TRBJ2-2	TRBD1	TGCGCCAGCAGCTCTTACGGGACAGCAGCGAACACCGGGGAGCTGTTTTTT	CASSSYGTAANTGELFF